This TCR beta chain was sequenced for a study of chronic HIV infection and antiretroviral therapy. This clonotype came up a few times. TCRdb used MiXCR to reprocess the 5' RACE reads, holding one entry per CDR3 protein. The sample lists 45,000 to 55,000 distinct CDR3 sequences, 19% occurring once. Losses at the gene ends were 5 bases for V and 0 bases for J; bases not matched to a gene: 7. The germline CDR1 and CDR2 sequences are SEHNR and FQNEAQ (reference sequence). This CDR3 spans 16 amino acids. The specimen sequenced was peripheral blood. V is TRBV7-9 and J is TRBJ1-5, with 7 bases that match TRBD1. This clonotype was sampled from an adult who had HIV and had not received antiretroviral therapy, or was an uninfected healthy control (not recorded which). The CDR3 spells CASSPDRLGSNQPQHF. DNA of the CDR3: TGTGCCAGCAGCCCGGACAGGCTAGGTAGCAATCAGCCCCAGCATTTT.